Following are 8 T cell receptor beta chains from one sample sequenced in a study of T cell changes during pregnancy in multiple sclerosis (dated by TCRdb to between 2018 and 2021). Receptors were amplified or captured by the immunoSEQ multiplex PCR assay. TCRdb limited this immuneACCESS table to in-frame rearrangements with V and J called. A share of clones is missing; checked studies link under half to unresolved V genes, and the rest is unexplained. The sample table contains about 39,000 clones; only one count was recorded for roughly 84% of them. The ten largest clones capture 0.55% to 0.75% of the sample. This material consisted of CD4+ T cells from peripheral blood mononuclear cells, taken before pregnancy. Receptors originate from a female donor with multiple sclerosis, enrolled in a pregnancy study.

V usage is TRBV11-2 and J usage is TRBJ1-2, with 7 nucleotides matching TRBD1. The CDR3 totals 14 residues. Germline V gene data show CDR1 as SGHAT and CDR2 as FQNNGV. J lost 0 bases, V lost 3 bases, and 1 base had no gene match. The CDR3 sequence is CASSFTGANYGYTF. CDR3 nucleotides: TGTGCCAGCAGCTTTACAGGGGCTAACTATGGCTACACCTTC.

This chain joins TRBV30 and TRBJ1-4; 8 nucleotides line up with TRBD1. This CDR3 is built from 15 residues. Trimming removed 2 bases from V and 4 bases from J; junction bases left unmatched: 6. Germline assignment: CDR1 GTSNPN and CDR2 SVGIG (reference sequence). CDR3 bases: TGTGCCTGGAGTAGGTCGGACAGGGATAATGAAAAACTGTTTTTT. It encodes CAWSRSDRDNEKLFF.

This clone was seen a few times. Other DNA sequences from this sample encode an identical CDR3 as well. The J gene is TRBJ1-6, the V gene TRBV18, with TRBD1 identical over 8 bases. The CDR3 has 14 amino acids. After removal of 3 bases from V and 8 bases from J, the junction contained 3 bases not matched to a gene. Germline V gene data show CDR1 as KGHSH and CDR2 as LQKENI. CDR3: CASSPTGVDSPLHF. The CDR3 nucleotides read TGTGCCAGCTCACCGACAGGGGTGGATTCACCCCTCCACTTT.

The chain couples TRBV7-2 to TRBJ2-5; TRBD2 is a possible D gene (5 bases). This CDR3 has 15 residues. Germline values: CDR1 SGHTA, CDR2 FQGNSA. Trimming pared 3 bases from V and 3 bases from J, leaving 14 bases between. The CDR3 region has the DNA TGTGCCAGCAGCTTCTCGGGGTGGCGGGAAGAGACCCAGTACTTC. It translates to CASSFSGWREETQYF.

The chain carries TRBV30 and TRBJ1-2; D possibly corresponds to TRBD1 (5 bases). Deletions cut 4 bases from V and 6 bases from J, with 15 bases between. The germline V gene encodes CDR1 GTSNPN and CDR2 SVGIG (reference sequence). This CDR3 contains 13 residues. The CDR3 protein is CAWIKGGDHGYTF. The CDR3 DNA is TGTGCCTGGATTAAAGGAGGGGACCATGGCTACACCTTC.

J is TRBJ2-1 and V is TRBV27; 12 bases map to TRBD2. Unmatched junction bases numbered 7, after V lost 5 bases and J lost 8 bases. The CDR3 totals 15 residues. Looked up from germline, CDR1 is MNHEY and CDR2 is SMNVEV (reference sequence). CDR3 in DNA: TGTGCCAGCAGTCCCCGACTAGCGGGAGAGCATGAGCAGTTCTTC. Its protein product is CASSPRLAGEHEQFF.

The V gene is TRBV6-5, the J gene TRBJ2-7; the match to TRBD1 covers 11 bases. The germline V gene encodes CDR1 MNHEY and CDR2 SVGAGI. Trimming cost V 7 bases and J 2 bases; bases outside gene matches: 4. This CDR3 comprises 14 residues. The chain's CDR3 is CASTGTGGAYEQYF. Written as DNA, the CDR3 is TGTGCCAGCACCGGGACAGGGGGGGCCTACGAGCAGTACTTC.

This sequence joins TRBV2 and TRBJ1-1, with 7 bases lining up with TRBD1. The germline CDR1 and CDR2 sequences are SNHLY and FYNNEI. Trimming cost V 0 bases and J 8 bases; bases outside gene matches: 6. The CDR3 covers 14 residues. Here the CDR3 reads CASSEARQGVEAFF. The CDR3 coding sequence is TGTGCCAGCAGTGAAGCTCGCCAGGGGGTGGAAGCTTTCTTT.